This T cell receptor beta chain was recovered during a study of beta chain features in type 1 diabetes. General study findings and limits: When Type 1 diabetes patients were examined, their TCRB CDR3s proved moderately but significantly shorter in all four CD4+ subsets. VDJ junctions from type 1 diabetes patients carried fewer insertions and larger deletions.

Every bit of the isolated RNA underwent reverse transcription, so sequencing read expressed TCRB transcripts. Here immunoSEQ multiplex PCR was the method, and the copy in TCRdb shows in-frame clones only, minus some. The sample yields about 160,000 clones, almost 65% seen once. This clone was counted between two and nine times. Its target is not known. The CDR3 totals 11 residues. The ends were cut back, 4 bases at V and 7 bases at J, with 10 bases in the middle. Germline V CDR1 and CDR2: GTSNPN, SVGIG (reference sequence). The clonotype originates from a man in his thirties or forties with type 1 diabetes. The sample comprised naive CD4+ T cells from blood. This chain joins TRBV30 and TRBJ1-1; D is unresolved. In DNA, the CDR3 is TGTGCCTGGACAGAGGCAGGTGAAGCTTTCTTT. Protein sequence: CAWTEAGEAFF.